The 29 T cell receptor beta chains in this list originate from one sample, sequenced in a study of human T cells and chemical hapten exposure. TCRdb re-called the RACE reads through MiXCR, storing one row per CDR3 protein. The sample carries about 37,000 distinct CDR3 sequences, around 5.5% recorded once. Time point here: healthy volunteer bleed at 6 weeks. Extraction of total RNA was performed on unfractionated whole blood. Sequenced input: whole blood. Every receptor here comes from a human donor in good health. Some clones in this sample may be carry-over from other donors' samples.

The sample holds many counts of this clonotype. This sequence joins TRBV14 and TRBJ2-5; the D gene could be TRBD1 or TRBD2 (5 bases each). Deletions cut 3 bases from V and 2 bases from J, with 16 bases between. Germline loops: CDR1 SGHDN, CDR2 FVKESK. The CDR3 sequence is 16 residues long. The CDR3 DNA follows: TGTGCCAGCAGCCACCGCCGGGGCCTGGCTCAAGAGACCCAGTACTTC. Protein: CASSHRRGLAQETQYF.

This clonotype was recorded many times. The chain is built from TRBV18 and TRBJ1-5; D perhaps matches TRBD1 (5 bases). The CDR3 consists of 15 residues. Trimming left V 3 bases short and J 5 bases short, with 14 bases between. Germline CDR1 and CDR2: KGHSH and LQKENI. CDR3 amino acids: CASSPLGRVDQPQHF. For the CDR3, the DNA is TGTGCCAGCTCACCGCTGGGCAGGGTAGATCAGCCCCAGCATTTT.

This clonotype was recorded at least ten times. The V gene is TRBV2, the J gene TRBJ2-2; TRBD1 matches 7 bases. In germline, CDR1 is SNHLY, CDR2 FYNNEI. The CDR3 runs 14 residues. J gave up 4 bases and V 5 bases, and 4 bases lay outside the gene matches. The CDR3, as DNA: TGTGCCAGCAGTCCGACAGGGTTCACCGGGGAGCTGTTTTTT. This encodes CASSPTGFTGELFF.

This clonotype was counted ten times or more. This sequence joins TRBV29-1 and TRBJ2-5; no firm D call. The CDR3 extends over 12 amino acids. Germline V lookup: CDR1 SQVTM, CDR2 ANQGSEA. The V end was cut by 4 bases, the J end by 0 bases, with 6 bases between. The CDR3, as DNA: TGCAGCGTTGGCAGCTACCAAGAGACCCAGTACTTC. It translates to CSVGSYQETQYF.

The sample holds many counts of this clonotype. The V call is TRBV29-1, the J call TRBJ2-7, with TRBD1 matching 7 bases. With 2 bases clipped from V and 1 base from J, the junction kept 14 bases outside the gene matches. The CDR3 covers 17 residues. Per germline, CDR1 SQVTM and CDR2 ANQGSEA. The CDR3 is CSVEKGASGTVSYEQYF. DNA of the CDR3: TGCAGCGTTGAAAAAGGAGCTTCCGGGACAGTATCCTACGAGCAGTACTTC.

This clonotype was observed a few times. This chain connects TRBV30 to TRBJ2-3; 9 bases are a match to TRBD1. CDR1 and CDR2 from the germline V gene are GTSNPN and SVGIG (reference sequence). After removal of 2 bases from V and 5 bases from J, the junction contained 11 bases not matched to a gene. The CDR3 is 16 amino acids. In DNA, the CDR3 is TGTGCCTGGAGTCCTGGGGACAGGGTGTTCGGAGATACGCAGTATTTT. Translating it yields CAWSPGDRVFGDTQYF.

This clonotype was observed a handful of times. CDR3 protein: CASSPPGRVGIQYF. The CDR3 DNA reads as TGTGCCAGCAGCCCGCCAGGGAGAGTCGGCATTCAGTACTTC. J is TRBJ2-4 and V is TRBV7-8; D tentatively fits TRBD1 or TRBD2 (5 bases each). CDR3 size: 14 residues. The V end lost 5 bases, the J end lost 9 bases, and 17 bases lay between the germline ends. Germline loops: CDR1 SGHVS, CDR2 FQNEAQ.

This clonotype is labeled as medium-sized. The chain recombines TRBV2 with TRBJ1-4, with D maybe TRBD1 (6 bases). CDR3 size: 11 residues. With 8 bases removed from V and 11 bases from J, the gap between germline ends came to 12 bases. Germline CDR1 is SNHLY and CDR2 is FYNNEI. CDR3: CASQGTGKLFF. CDR3 in DNA: TGTGCCAGCCAGGGGACGGGGAAACTGTTTTTT.

The sample holds many counts of this clonotype. The rearrangement uses TRBV27 and TRBJ1-2; 7 bases are shared with TRBD1. The CDR3 has 16 amino acids. With 0 bases clipped from V and 0 bases from J, the junction kept 4 bases outside the gene matches. Germline V gene sequence: CDR1 MNHEY, CDR2 SMNVEV (reference sequence). The CDR3 sequence: CASSLSSGTANYGYTF. The CDR3 DNA reads as TGTGCCAGCAGTTTATCCTCCGGGACAGCTAACTATGGCTACACCTTC.

This clonotype was seen ten or more times. V gene TRBV4-1 combines with J gene TRBJ1-1, with D uncertain. Germline CDR1 MGHRA, CDR2 YSYEKL. V was trimmed by 0 bases and J by 4 bases, leaving 12 bases between them. CDR3 length equals 15 residues. This CDR3 reads CASSQEERVGTEAFF. The DNA for the CDR3 is TGCGCCAGCAGCCAAGAGGAGAGGGTTGGCACTGAAGCTTTCTTT.

This clonotype appeared many times. V is TRBV6-5 and J is TRBJ2-7, with 11 nucleotides matching TRBD2. This CDR3 contains 17 residues. Germline CDR1 MNHEY, CDR2 SVGAGI. The J segment lost 6 bases and the V segment lost 7 bases, leaving 17 bases of the junction unmatched. The CDR3 sequence: CASTYLRSGTSGREQYF. CDR3 coding DNA: TGTGCCAGCACCTACTTGAGGTCCGGGACTAGCGGTCGCGAGCAGTACTTC.

The V gene is TRBV29-1, the J gene TRBJ2-7; possible D gene TRBD1, 7 bases. The CDR3 contains 21 residues. The V end lost 6 bases, the J end lost 2 bases, and 38 bases lay between the germline ends. The germline CDR1 and CDR2 sequences are SQVTM and ANQGSEA. The CDR3 nucleotides read TGCAGCGTCCGATTTCTGCTCCCCCGAAAACCCGGGCAGGGGGGCGCCTACGAGCAGTACTTC. Translating it yields CSVRFLLPRKPGQGGAYEQYF.

There are a few counts of this clonotype. The chain recombines TRBV5-1 with TRBJ2-7; possibly TRBD1 for D (5 bases). Per germline, CDR1 SGHRS and CDR2 YFSETQ. Trimming took off 0 bases at V and 4 bases at J, with 8 bases between the two ends. CDR3 length equals 13 residues. CDR3 sequence reads: CASSLARAYEQYF. CDR3 DNA sequence: TGCGCCAGCAGCTTGGCCAGGGCATACGAGCAGTACTTC.

There are many counts of this clonotype. Written as DNA, the CDR3 is TGCAGTGCTAGACTAGCGTCCGATACGCAGTATTTT. It encodes CSARLASDTQYF. The rearrangement joins TRBV20-1 to TRBJ2-3, with D perhaps TRBD2 (6 bases). Trimming took 2 bases from V and 6 from J, leaving 9 bases between them. The CDR3 length is 12 residues. The V gene's germline CDR1 is DFQATT and CDR2 SNEGSKA (reference sequence).

This clonotype was counted ten times or more. The rearrangement uses TRBV4-1 and TRBJ2-1; TRBD2 aligns across 10 bases. CDR3 length: 15 amino acids. Germline V gene data show CDR1 as MGHRA and CDR2 as YSYEKL. The trim removed 4 bases at V and 3 bases at J, leaving 3 bases unmatched. CDR3 protein: CASSRLAGDYNEQFF. In DNA form, the CDR3 reads TGCGCCAGCAGCCGCCTAGCGGGAGACTACAATGAGCAGTTCTTC.

This clonotype was seen a few times. The gene calls are TRBV2 and TRBJ1-1; D ambiguous. Germline CDR1 SNHLY, CDR2 FYNNEI. Trimming pared 0 bases from V and 10 bases from J, leaving 9 bases between. CDR3 length: 12 amino acids. CDR3 in amino acids: CASSEATAVAFF. CDR3 sequence (DNA): TGTGCCAGCAGTGAAGCGACGGCGGTAGCTTTCTTT.

This clonotype came up a few times. The rearrangement links TRBV20-1 to TRBJ2-3; TRBD1 matches at 7 bases. The length of the CDR3 is 16 residues. The V gene's germline CDR1 is DFQATT and CDR2 SNEGSKA (reference sequence). The J segment lost 0 bases and the V segment lost 6 bases, leaving 12 bases of the junction unmatched. CDR3 bases: TGCAGTGCGTCAAGAGCGCAAGGGGGCAGCACAGATACGCAGTATTTT. Its translation: CSASRAQGGSTDTQYF.

There are many counts of this clonotype. The chain couples TRBV29-1 to TRBJ2-3; D unclear. Germline V gives CDR1 SQVTM, CDR2 ANQGSEA. The V and J ends lost 1 base and 6 bases respectively, with 20 bases between them. The CDR3 consists of 16 residues. CDR3 DNA sequence: TGCAGCGTTGAAGCCAGATTTCAGGTAGTGGGTGATACGCAGTATTTT. It specifies CSVEARFQVVGDTQYF.

There are a few counts of this clonotype. V usage is TRBV24-1 and J usage is TRBJ1-3, with D perhaps matching TRBD1 (6 bases). The CDR3 runs to 16 residues. Deletions cut 0 bases from V and 4 bases from J, with 12 bases between. The V gene's germline CDR1 is KGHDR and CDR2 SFDVKD. CDR3 loop: CATSDLHRVHGNTIYF. The CDR3 bases are TGTGCCACCAGTGATTTGCACAGGGTCCACGGAAACACCATATATTTT.

The chain employs TRBV12-3 or TRBV12-4 and TRBJ1-1; D might be TRBD1 (6 bases). Trimming pared 5 bases from V and 0 bases from J, leaving 28 bases between. The CDR3 length is 20 residues. CDR3 sequence (DNA): TGTGCCAGCAGTCCATCAAAGGGGGGCTCCTTGGGGATTATGAACACTGAAGCTTTCTTT. It yields the protein CASSPSKGGSLGIMNTEAFF.

A word on this clonotype: A much bigger clone sits one base away, suggesting this may be a read error. The rearrangement joins TRBV5-1 to TRBJ1-1; unclear D gene. Germline assignment: CDR1 SGHRS and CDR2 YFSETQ. CDR3 length: 15 amino acids. The CDR3 reads CVSSLSRGMNTEAFF. CDR3 DNA sequence: TGCGTCAGCTCCCTTTCACGGGGAATGAACACTGAAGCTTTCTTT. The complete variable domain, with remaining parts taken from reference TRBV5-1 and TRBJ1-1, reads KAGVTQTPRYLIKTRGQQVTLSCSPISGHRSVSWYQQTPGQGLQFLFEYFSETQRNKGNFPGRFSGRQFSNSRSEMNVSTLELGDSALYLCVSSLSRGMNTEAFFGQGTRLTVV.

This clonotype was recorded at least ten times. The chain carries TRBV6-1 and TRBJ2-7, with 10 positions matching TRBD1. Germline V gene data show CDR1 as MNHNS and CDR2 as SASEGT. CDR3 length equals 14 residues. V lost 4 bases and J lost 7; bases outside the gene matches: 7. The chain's CDR3 is CASSAPGQGWEQYF. As DNA, the CDR3 is TGTGCCAGCAGTGCCCCGGGACAGGGGTGGGAGCAGTACTTC.

This clonotype was observed many times. This chain connects TRBV5-6 to TRBJ2-3; 8 bases line up with TRBD2. The trim removed 0 bases at V and 3 bases at J, leaving 6 bases unmatched. In germline, CDR1 is SGHDT, CDR2 YYEEEE. The CDR3 is 16 amino acids. This chain's CDR3 is CASSLGGGGRTDTQYF. CDR3 bases: TGTGCCAGCAGCTTGGGTGGCGGGGGGAGAACAGATACGCAGTATTTT.

This clonotype was counted many times. V is TRBV27 and J is TRBJ2-1; D remains ambiguous. The CDR3 length is 14 residues. The V end lost 3 bases, the J end lost 0 bases, and 6 bases lay between the germline ends. Germline assignment: CDR1 MNHEY and CDR2 SMNVEV (reference sequence). The CDR3 region has the DNA TGTGCCAGCAGTTTTGGAAGCTCCTACAATGAGCAGTTCTTC. The encoded protein is CASSFGSSYNEQFF.

This clonotype has ten or more counts. The V and J genes are TRBV7-8 and TRBJ2-1; TRBD2 matches at 15 bases. Germline lookup yields CDR1 SGHVS and CDR2 FQNEAQ. CDR3 length: 18 amino acids. Trimming removed 5 bases from V and 3 bases from J; junction bases left unmatched: 8. CDR3 coding DNA: TGTGCCAGCAGCGCGGGACTAGCGGGAGGTACACTCTACAATGAGCAGTTCTTC. As protein: CASSAGLAGGTLYNEQFF.

This clonotype was observed a single time. Given a much more abundant clone one base away, this may be a read error. CDR3 coding DNA: TGTGTCATAAGGGACAACCTCTCCTACAATGAGCAGTTCTTC. It encodes CVIRDNLSYNEQFF. The chain uses TRBV10-3 and TRBJ2-1, with D possibly being TRBD1 (6 bases). From germline, CDR1 is ENHRY and CDR2 SYGVKD. CDR3 length equals 14 residues.

Many counts were recorded for this clonotype. This chain connects TRBV7-9 to TRBJ2-3; the D gene could be TRBD1 or TRBD2 (5 bases each). The CDR3 runs to 15 residues. V lost 5 bases to trimming and J lost 3 bases, with 15 bases between them. Germline V gene sequence: CDR1 SEHNR, CDR2 FQNEAQ (reference sequence). This CDR3 is CASSPGLGETDTQYF. The DNA for the CDR3 is TGTGCCAGCAGCCCGGGCTTGGGGGAGACAGATACGCAGTATTTT.

This clonotype was seen at least ten times. The J gene is TRBJ1-6, the V gene TRBV12-3 or TRBV12-4; 10 positions agree with TRBD1. V shed 1 base and J 14 bases; nucleotides not matched to a gene: 8. The CDR3 totals 15 residues. CDR3 sequence: CASSLGDRGLGSLHF. CDR3 sequence (DNA): TGTGCCAGCAGTTTAGGGGACAGGGGCCTCGGGTCCCTCCACTTT.

This rearrangement joins TRBV10-3 to TRBJ2-5; D perhaps matches TRBD1 (5 bases). The germline V gene encodes CDR1 ENHRY and CDR2 SYGVKD. Trimming left V 6 bases short and J 5 bases short, with 10 bases between. The CDR3 is made up of 12 amino acids. Written as DNA, the CDR3 is TGTGCCATCAGCAGGGTTGGGGAGACCCAGTACTTC. It translates to CAISRVGETQYF.